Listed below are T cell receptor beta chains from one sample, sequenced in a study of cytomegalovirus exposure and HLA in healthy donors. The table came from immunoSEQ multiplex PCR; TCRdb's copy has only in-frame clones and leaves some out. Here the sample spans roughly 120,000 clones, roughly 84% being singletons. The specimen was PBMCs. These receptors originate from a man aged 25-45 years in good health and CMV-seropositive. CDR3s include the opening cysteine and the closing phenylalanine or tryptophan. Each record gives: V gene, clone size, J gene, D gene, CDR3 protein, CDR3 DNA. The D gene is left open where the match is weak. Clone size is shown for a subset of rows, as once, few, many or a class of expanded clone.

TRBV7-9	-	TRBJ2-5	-	CASSHRPIGHQETQYF	TGTGCCAGCAGCCATCGACCAATTGGGCACCAAGAGACCCAGTACTTC
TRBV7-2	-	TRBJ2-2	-	CASSLSLTTNTGELFF	TGTGCCAGCAGCTTATCACTGACAACGAACACCGGGGAGCTGTTTTTT
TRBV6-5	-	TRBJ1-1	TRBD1	CASRPRQGGSGEAFF	TGTGCCAGCAGACCAAGACAGGGCGGTTCTGGTGAAGCTTTCTTT
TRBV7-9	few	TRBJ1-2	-	CASSLGDNSPYGYTF	TGTGCCAGCAGCTTAGGCGATAATAGCCCCTATGGCTACACCTTC
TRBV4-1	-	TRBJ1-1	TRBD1	CASSQDGNDRGLTEAFF	TGCGCCAGCAGCCAAGATGGGAACGACAGGGGGCTGACTGAAGCTTTCTTT
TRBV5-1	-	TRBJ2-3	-	CASSLMEDTQYF	TGCGCCAGCAGCTTGATGGAGGATACGCAGTATTTT
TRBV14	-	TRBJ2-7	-	CASSRVVGTLASYEQYF	TGTGCCAGCAGCCGAGTTGTTGGGACATTAGCCTCCTACGAGCAGTACTTC
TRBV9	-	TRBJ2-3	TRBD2	CASSRTSGRTDTQYF	TGTGCCAGCAGTCGGACTAGCGGCCGCACGGATACGCAGTATTTT
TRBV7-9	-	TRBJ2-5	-	CASSLPVTGRTQETQYF	TGTGCCAGCAGCTTACCAGTAACCGGGAGAACACAAGAGACCCAGTACTTC
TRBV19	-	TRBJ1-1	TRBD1	CASRGDSFAGKNTEAFF	TGTGCCAGTAGGGGGGACAGTTTCGCGGGCAAAAACACTGAAGCTTTCTTT
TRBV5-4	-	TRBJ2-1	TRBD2	CASSLVVGGSEYNEQFF	TGTGCCAGCAGCTTGGTGGTCGGGGGGTCCGAATACAATGAGCAGTTCTTC
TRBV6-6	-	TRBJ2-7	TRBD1	CASSPRDRPYEQYF	TGTGCCAGCAGTCCCCGGGACAGGCCCTACGAGCAGTACTTC
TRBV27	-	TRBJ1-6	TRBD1	CASTVGPRGHNSPLHF	TGTGCCAGCACCGTGGGGCCAAGGGGGCACAATTCACCCCTCCACTTT
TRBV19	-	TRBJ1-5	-	CASSRHSNQPQHF	TGTGCCAGTAGTAGGCATAGCAATCAGCCCCAGCATTTT
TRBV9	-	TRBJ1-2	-	CASSPRSAVGYTF	TGTGCCAGCAGCCCACGCAGTGCGGTGGGCTACACCTTC
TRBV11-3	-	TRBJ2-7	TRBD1	CASSFGQGSYEQYF	TGTGCCAGCAGCTTCGGACAGGGATCCTACGAGCAGTACTTC
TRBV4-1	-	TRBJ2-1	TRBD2	CASSQEWPSGSYNEQFF	TGCGCCAGCAGCCAAGAATGGCCTAGCGGCTCCTACAATGAGCAGTTCTTC
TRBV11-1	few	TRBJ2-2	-	CATAPRGASNTGELFF	TGTGCCACCGCTCCACGGGGGGCTTCGAACACCGGGGAGCTGTTTTTT
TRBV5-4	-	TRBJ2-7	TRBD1	CASRSLGQSYEQYF	TGTGCCAGCAGATCGTTGGGACAGTCCTACGAGCAGTACTTC